The source of this T cell receptor (beta chain) is a study of blood T cell repertoires in COVID-19. Overall study context: There were acute and convalescent COVID-19 samples, and they came from the United States, Italy and Spain. The analysed material was cDNA or gDNA that came from T cells, B-cell-depleted T cells, or PBMCs.

Germline V lookup: CDR1 SEHNR, CDR2 FQNEAQ (reference sequence). Trimming removed 5 bases from V and 5 bases from J; junction bases left unmatched: 9. The CDR3 extends over 15 amino acids. As handled by the study authors: Estimation of nucleated cell counts relied on the amplification of reference gene primers. Libraries were prepared by immunoSEQ multiplex PCR; TCRdb keeps only in-frame clonotypes and omits some of them. V and J calls and clone size come straight from that table; D and trimming were deduced from the DNA. The data contain some 150,000 clones, around four fifths of them seen just once; the ten biggest clones take up approximately 4.4%.

The specimen was PBMCs or T cells enriched from blood (not recorded which). The sequence was collected from a woman in her fifties or sixties who had recovered from COVID-19. The chain employs TRBV7-9 and TRBJ1-1; 9 nucleotides align to TRBD1. DNA for the CDR3: TGTGCCAGCAGCCCGGGACAGGGCCTTTCGACTGAAGCTTTCTTT. This gives the protein CASSPGQGLSTEAFF.